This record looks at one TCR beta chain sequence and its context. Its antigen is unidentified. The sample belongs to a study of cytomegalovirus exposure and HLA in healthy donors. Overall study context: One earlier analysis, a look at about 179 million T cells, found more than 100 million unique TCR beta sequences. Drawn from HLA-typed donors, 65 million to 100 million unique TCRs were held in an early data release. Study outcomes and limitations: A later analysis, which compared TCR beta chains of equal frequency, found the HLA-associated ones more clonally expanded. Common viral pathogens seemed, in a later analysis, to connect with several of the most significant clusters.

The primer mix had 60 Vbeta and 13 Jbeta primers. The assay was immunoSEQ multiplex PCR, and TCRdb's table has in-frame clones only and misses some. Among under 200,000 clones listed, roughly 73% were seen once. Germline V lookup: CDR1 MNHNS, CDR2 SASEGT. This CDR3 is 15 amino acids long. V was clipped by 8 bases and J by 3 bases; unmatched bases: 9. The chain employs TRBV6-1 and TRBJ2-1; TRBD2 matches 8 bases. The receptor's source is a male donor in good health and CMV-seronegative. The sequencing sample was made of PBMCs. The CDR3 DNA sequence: TGTGCCAGCGCAGGGCGGGGGGCCAGCTACAATGAGCAGTTCTTC. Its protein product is CASAGRGASYNEQFF.